This T cell receptor (beta chain) derives from a study of beta chain features in type 1 diabetes. Sort purity for all populations was recorded as exceeding 98%. The CDR3 is made up of 14 amino acids. Germline loops: CDR1 SGHAT, CDR2 FQNNGV. The V end lost 9 bases, the J end lost 4 bases, and 18 bases lay between the germline ends. The sequenced template was cDNA made from the entire isolated RNA. Generated by immunoSEQ multiplex PCR, the TCRdb table keeps only in-frame clones and is missing some. In the table there are fewer than 900,000 clones, roughly a sixth of which are singletons. The chain has TRBV11-2 and TRBJ1-2; tentatively, D is TRBD1 (6 bases). The receptor was derived from a woman younger than 35 in good health. The sequenced sample was naive CD4+ T cells from blood. Here the CDR3 DNA reads TGTGCCAGTCTAGCGACGGGACACATCTATGGCTACACCTTC. Its translation: CASLATGHIYGYTF.